The 17 T cell receptor beta chains listed next were all sequenced from one sample in a study of shared clonotypes between healthy human individuals. Generated by immunoSEQ multiplex PCR, the TCRdb table keeps only in-frame clones and is missing some. The data show around 1.1 million clones, roughly 74% seen once. The sample comprised memory CD4+ T cells from PBMCs. The sample's subset: CD45RA-negative fraction. The receptors originated from a man aged 18 to 29 in good health. Some clones in this sample may be carry-over from other donors' samples.

V gene TRBV4-1 combines with J gene TRBJ1-1; D not certain. V was shortened by 1 base and J by 0 bases, with 9 bases between the two germline ends. This CDR3 has 15 amino acids. The V gene's germline CDR1 is MGHRA and CDR2 YSYEKL. The DNA for the CDR3 is TGCGCCAGCAGCCAAGCGGCTCGCATGAACACTGAAGCTTTCTTT. Translation: CASSQAARMNTEAFF.

The chain links TRBV5-1 to TRBJ2-7, with D tentatively TRBD1 or TRBD2 (6 bases each). The CDR3 runs to 16 residues. V dropped 1 base and J dropped 0 bases, with 14 bases sitting between them. The V gene's germline CDR1 is SGHRS and CDR2 YFSETQ. CDR3 in amino acids: CASSLIRGQSSYEQYF. The CDR3 nucleotides are TGCGCCAGCAGCTTGATTCGGGGGCAGAGCTCCTACGAGCAGTACTTC.

The chain joins TRBV5-8 to TRBJ2-1; a weak D match, TRBD2 (5 bases). Deletions cut 3 bases from V and 0 bases from J, with 10 bases between. This CDR3 has 15 residues. The germline V gene encodes CDR1 SGHTS and CDR2 YDEGEE. The DNA of the CDR3 is TGTGCCAGCAGCTCCGGACTGAGCTCCTACAATGAGCAGTTCTTC. It is translated as CASSSGLSSYNEQFF.

This clone has just a few counts. The same CDR3 can be traced to other DNA sequences in this sample. The gene calls are TRBV5-1 and TRBJ2-2, with D uncertain. CDR1 SGHRS and CDR2 YFSETQ come from the germline V gene. Trimming stripped 1 base from V and 0 bases from J, with 10 bases between. The length of the CDR3 is 16 residues. The CDR3 sequence is CASSLFAAANTGELFF. The CDR3 bases are TGCGCCAGCAGCTTGTTTGCGGCCGCGAACACCGGGGAGCTGTTTTTT.

The chain has TRBV5-1 and TRBJ2-6, with 9 bases that match TRBD2. Germline values: CDR1 SGHRS, CDR2 YFSETQ. CDR3 length: 18 amino acids. After removal of 2 bases from V and 0 bases from J, the junction contained 6 bases not matched to a gene. CDR3: CASSFTGTSSSGANVLTF. The DNA of the CDR3 is TGCGCCAGCAGCTTCACCGGGACTAGCTCCTCTGGGGCCAACGTCCTGACTTTC.

This clone was found a few times. J is TRBJ2-7 and V is TRBV10-3; TRBD2 matches at 9 bases. V gave up 2 bases and J gave up 4 bases; unmatched junction bases: 9. Looked up from germline, CDR1 is ENHRY and CDR2 is SYGVKD. The CDR3 is 16 residues long. The CDR3 DNA sequence: TGTGCCATCAGTGAGGGGGTTAGCGGGAGTGGTTACGAGCAGTACTTC. It encodes CAISEGVSGSGYEQYF.

The gene calls are TRBV15 and TRBJ2-7; D remains unclear. The CDR3 runs 16 residues. The V end lost 3 bases, the J end lost 2 bases, and 17 bases lay between the germline ends. Per the germline V gene, CDR1 is LNHNV and CDR2 is YYDKDF (reference sequence). CDR3 sequence reads: CATSRGQGSTTYEQYF. DNA of the CDR3: TGTGCCACCAGCAGGGGCCAAGGGTCCACTACCTACGAGCAGTACTTC.

This clone was seen a handful of times. The chain has TRBV19 and TRBJ2-7; 10 bases match TRBD2. Germline assignment: CDR1 LNHDA and CDR2 SQIVND (reference sequence). The junction had 5 bases not matched to a gene; V was cut back by 7 bases and J by 2 bases. This CDR3 comprises 14 residues. The CDR3 spells CASTAGGGPYEQYF. The CDR3 DNA is TGTGCCAGTACAGCGGGAGGGGGTCCCTACGAGCAGTACTTC.

This clone was observed many times. The V and J genes are TRBV4-1 and TRBJ2-7, with TRBD1 matching over 8 bases. This CDR3 comprises 16 residues. V dropped 4 bases and J dropped 2; count of bases not matched to a gene: 10. CDR1 is MGHRA and CDR2 is YSYEKL in the germline V gene. CDR3 DNA: TGCGCCAGCAGCCTAGGGGTCCTACAGGGGGCCTACGAGCAGTACTTC. It translates to CASSLGVLQGAYEQYF.

This sequence joins TRBV28 and TRBJ2-1; 10 bases align to TRBD2. Germline V lookup: CDR1 MDHEN, CDR2 SYDVKM. The CDR3 has 15 amino acids. V gave up 5 bases and J gave up 8 bases; unmatched junction bases: 9. The CDR3 spells CASSPGASGSYEQFF. CDR3 nucleotide sequence: TGTGCCAGCAGTCCCGGCGCTAGCGGGAGCTATGAGCAGTTCTTC.

To note about this clone: A far bigger clonotype differs at one base, so this is likely a read error. This CDR3 is also generated by other DNA sequences in the sample. This chain links TRBV30 with TRBJ1-1; D possibly corresponds to TRBD1 (5 bases). Germline V gene data show CDR1 as GTSNPN and CDR2 as SVGIG (reference sequence). The CDR3 loop spans 11 amino acids. The CDR3 region is CAWRDMTEAFF. As DNA, the CDR3 is TGTGCCTGGAGGGACATGACTGAGGCTTTCTTT.

About this clone itself: Other DNA sequences in this specimen translate into the identical CDR3. V is TRBV18 and J is TRBJ2-2; D is unresolved. Trimming pared 6 bases from V and 3 bases from J, leaving 5 bases between. From germline, CDR1 is KGHSH and CDR2 LQKENI. This CDR3 region has 12 residues. CDR3 loop: CASSPYTGELFF. The DNA of the CDR3 is TGTGCCAGCTCCCCCTACACCGGGGAGCTGTTTTTT.

The chain employs TRBV7-6 and TRBJ2-2; D is perhaps TRBD1 or TRBD2 (5 bases each). Trimming cost V 1 base and J 7 bases, with 16 bases left between them. The CDR3 has 16 amino acids. Germline V gives CDR1 SGHVS, CDR2 FNYEAQ. CDR3 DNA sequence: TGTGCCAGCAGCTTAGTTATCGGGACGATCGGCGGGGAGCTGTTTTTT. It is translated as CASSLVIGTIGGELFF.

The CDR3 sequence is CASKFGSSRAGNTIYF. DNA of the CDR3: TGTGCCTCCAAGTTCGGGAGCTCCAGGGCTGGAAACACCATATATTTT. The V and J genes are TRBV30 and TRBJ1-3; tentative D call: TRBD1 (5 bases). Trimming left V 7 bases short and J 2 bases short, with 21 bases between. The CDR3 is 16 residues long. The germline gives CDR1 GTSNPN, CDR2 SVGIG (reference sequence).

The gene calls are TRBV4-3 and TRBJ2-1; 10 bases are shared with TRBD2. Germline V CDR1 and CDR2: LGHNA, YSLEER. This CDR3 is 17 amino acids long. J lost 3 bases, V lost 1 base, and 6 bases had no gene match. The CDR3 reads CASSQVRGLAVYNEQFF. In DNA, the CDR3 is TGCGCCAGCAGCCAAGTTCGCGGACTAGCGGTCTACAATGAGCAGTTCTTC.

The chain couples TRBV18 to TRBJ2-1; 7 bases agree with TRBD1. V lost 3 bases, J lost 3 bases, and 2 bases stayed unmatched. The length of the CDR3 is 14 residues. Per the germline V gene, CDR1 is KGHSH and CDR2 is LQKENI. This chain's CDR3 is CASSPGQLYNEQFF. The DNA of the CDR3 is TGTGCCAGCTCACCGGGACAGCTCTACAATGAGCAGTTCTTC.

This clone was picked up one time. The rearrangement uses TRBV9 and TRBJ2-5, with a weak D call TRBD1 (5 bases). The CDR3 spans 13 residues. Germline V gene lookup returns CDR1 SGDLS and CDR2 YYNGEE. V was pared by 0 bases and J by 5 bases, with 8 bases between. The CDR3 reads CASSVAPGETQYF. CDR3 nucleotide sequence: TGTGCCAGCAGCGTAGCTCCAGGGGAGACCCAGTACTTC.